Listed below are T cell receptor beta chains from one sample, sequenced in a study of blood T cell repertoires in COVID-19. TCRdb's copy holds only in-frame clones and misses some; the assay was immunoSEQ multiplex PCR. The sample carries tens of thousands of clones, roughly 84% recorded once. What was sequenced was peripheral blood. These receptors were taken from a human donor in a cohort sampled during active COVID-19. Both conserved end residues are part of each CDR3.

V	J	CDR3
TRBV5-1	TRBJ2-7	CASSLVGQGAHEQYF
TRBV9	TRBJ2-3	CASSVFREDTQYF
TRBV7-9	TRBJ1-4	CASSRQGLTNEKLFF
TRBV19	TRBJ1-6	CASTGDRASSYNSPLHF
TRBV5-1	TRBJ2-7	CASSLAGGPYSYEQYF
TRBV10-2	TRBJ2-2	CASTGQGNTGELFF
TRBV7-9	TRBJ1-3	CATGGTSSGNTIYF
TRBV19	TRBJ1-4	CASSIVAVLPPTNEKLFF
TRBV6-6	TRBJ2-2	CASTGQPDTGELFF
TRBV6-5	TRBJ1-6	CASRGQVYWNSPLHF
TRBV5-1	TRBJ2-3	CASSPATDTQYF
TRBV9	TRBJ2-7	CASSLYPQGTYEQYF
TRBV6-5	TRBJ1-4	CASSSGTGEEKLFF
TRBV9	TRBJ2-3	CASSVQRGRTDTQYF
TRBV3-1/TRBV3-2	TRBJ1-6	CASSHRLAASPLHF
TRBV3-1/TRBV3-2	TRBJ1-3	CASSRYTDNSGNTIYF
TRBV9	TRBJ2-7	CASSASGGPTYEQYF
TRBV5-1	TRBJ2-1	CASSPGGTGNYNEQFF
TRBV2	TRBJ2-5	CASSVQGRQETQYF
TRBV5-1	TRBJ2-2	CASSSGQRPNTGELFF
TRBV6-5	TRBJ2-1	CASLLAGGYNEQFF
TRBV5-4	TRBJ2-3	CASSSWQFSTDTQYF
TRBV30	TRBJ2-3	CAPKGTGDWTDTQYF
TRBV2	TRBJ1-4	CASSVGQRTNEKLFF
TRBV12-3/TRBV12-4	TRBJ2-5	CASSPGGKETQYF
TRBV18	TRBJ1-4	CASSRSRTTNEKLFF
TRBV7-3	TRBJ2-5	CASSLLGTSGGAETQYF
TRBV6-5	TRBJ2-5	CASSYSDWRKETQYF
TRBV4-1	TRBJ2-7	CASSQAARTGGYEQYF
TRBV10-1	TRBJ2-2	CASSESAGVVTGELFF
TRBV7-8	TRBJ1-5	CASSFKGDQPQHF
TRBV18	TRBJ2-7	CASSPLGQSSYEQYF
TRBV18	TRBJ2-2	CASSPPSVLAGELFF